The 27 T cell receptor beta chains reported below all come from one sample, sequenced in a study of cytomegalovirus exposure and HLA in healthy donors. PCR amplification relied on 60 Vbeta primers (plus 13 Jbeta primers). Assay: immunoSEQ multiplex PCR; the TCRdb copy retains only in-frame clones and omits some. Its listing shows under 150,000 clones. The specimen was PBMCs. These TCRs come from a middle-aged man in good health and CMV-seronegative.

This chain links TRBV5-8 with TRBJ2-3, with D maybe TRBD2 (6 bases). Trimming removed 4 bases from V and 4 bases from J, with 13 bases in between. Per germline, CDR1 SGHTS and CDR2 YDEGEE. The length of the CDR3 is 14 residues. As DNA, the CDR3 is TGTGCCAGCAGCCTAGGGAGGAACGCAGATACGCAGTATTTT. Amino acids: CASSLGRNADTQYF.

V and J are TRBV5-4 and TRBJ1-6, with 7 bases matching TRBD1. The length of the CDR3 is 15 residues. The germline CDR1 and CDR2 sequences are SGHNT and YYREEE (reference sequence). J gave up 7 bases and V 5 bases, and 9 bases lay outside the gene matches. In DNA, the CDR3 is TGTGCCAGCAGTCTCAAGGGGGCGAGCAATTCACCCCTCCACTTT. Its translation is CASSLKGASNSPLHF.

The chain joins TRBV11-2 to TRBJ1-5, with TRBD1 identical over 7 bases. Per germline, CDR1 SGHAT and CDR2 FQNNGV. Trimming cost V 4 bases and J 0 bases; bases outside gene matches: 9. This CDR3 spans 17 amino acids. The CDR3 bases are TGTGCCAGCAGCTCCGTCGACAGGGTCTATAGCAATCAGCCCCAGCATTTT. It encodes CASSSVDRVYSNQPQHF.

The chain uses TRBV27 and TRBJ1-6; weak D call: TRBD1 (5 bases). V was shortened by 8 bases and J by 9 bases, with 17 bases between the two germline ends. The CDR3 runs to 14 residues. CDR1 and CDR2 from the germline V gene are MNHEY and SMNVEV (reference sequence). This CDR3 is CASLDIGGGSPLHF. In nucleotides, the CDR3 is TGTGCCAGCTTGGACATAGGCGGCGGTTCACCCCTCCACTTT.

The chain combines TRBV6-4 with TRBJ2-1, with TRBD2 matching 9 bases. The junction had 8 bases not matched to a gene; V was cut back by 5 bases and J by 0 bases. Germline CDR1 MRHNA, CDR2 SNTAGT. CDR3 length equals 17 residues. This CDR3 reads CASSKRLAANSYNEQFF. The CDR3 DNA follows: TGTGCCAGCAGTAAGAGACTAGCGGCGAACTCCTACAATGAGCAGTTCTTC.

The genes are TRBV7-6 and TRBJ2-7; maybe TRBD1 (6 bases). Germline loops: CDR1 SGHVS, CDR2 FNYEAQ. The length of the CDR3 is 14 residues. The V and J ends lost 4 bases and 5 bases respectively, with 15 bases between them. The CDR3 nucleotides are TGTGCCAGCAGCTCCACAGGGAAGTCGAACGAGCAGTACTTC. Translation gives CASSSTGKSNEQYF.

This rearrangement joins TRBV18 to TRBJ2-2; no reliable D call. The germline V gene encodes CDR1 KGHSH and CDR2 LQKENI. There are 14 residues in the CDR3. Trimming pared 3 bases from V and 1 base from J, leaving 6 bases between. The CDR3 here is CASSPRQNTGELFF. In nucleotides, the CDR3 is TGTGCCAGCTCACCTCGACAGAACACCGGGGAGCTGTTTTTT.

This chain uses TRBV7-8 with TRBJ1-1; D perhaps matches TRBD1 (5 bases). Looked up from germline, CDR1 is SGHVS and CDR2 is FQNEAQ. The CDR3 has 15 residues. V gave up 0 bases and J gave up 8 bases, with 16 bases separating them. The CDR3 DNA follows: TGTGCCAGCAGCTTAGCTTTCGTTAGGGGTGTAGAAGCTTTCTTT. Protein product: CASSLAFVRGVEAFF. Full variable domain (remainder filled in from reference TRBV7-8 and TRBJ1-1): GAGVSQSPRYKVAKRGQDVALRCDPISGHVSLFWYQQALGQGPEFLTYFQNEAQLDKSGLPSDRFFAERPEGSVSTLKIQRTQQEDSAVYLCASSLAFVRGVEAFFGQGTRLTVV.

The V call is TRBV19, the J call TRBJ1-1, with a weak D call TRBD1 (6 bases). CDR3 length: 15 amino acids. The ends were cut back, 7 bases at V and 4 bases at J, with 19 bases in the middle. The V gene's germline CDR1 is LNHDA and CDR2 SQIVND (reference sequence). The CDR3 sequence is CASIFKVPGATEAFF. In DNA, the CDR3 is TGTGCCAGTATATTCAAAGTCCCAGGGGCCACTGAAGCTTTCTTT.

The chain combines TRBV5-1 with TRBJ2-5; possibly TRBD1 for D (6 bases). Germline V lookup: CDR1 SGHRS, CDR2 YFSETQ. The germline V and J ends were trimmed by 3 bases and 2 bases, with 17 bases remaining between them. The CDR3 has 16 amino acids. CDR3 amino acids: CASSWTVQGNQETQYF. The CDR3 nucleotides read TGCGCCAGCAGCTGGACGGTGCAGGGGAATCAAGAGACCCAGTACTTC.

The chain recombines TRBV7-8 with TRBJ2-7; 8 bases are a match to TRBD1. Germline CDR1 SGHVS, CDR2 FQNEAQ. J was trimmed by 6 bases and V by 3 bases; bases with no gene match: 4. This CDR3 has 13 amino acids. CDR3 sequence: CASSFRTGIEQYF. The CDR3 DNA is TGTGCCAGCAGCTTCCGGACAGGGATCGAGCAGTACTTC.

The chain couples TRBV5-1 to TRBJ2-5; 10 bases line up with TRBD2. The CDR3 covers 16 residues. Per germline, CDR1 SGHRS and CDR2 YFSETQ. V was clipped by 0 bases and J by 2 bases; unmatched bases: 4. The CDR3, as DNA: TGCGCCAGCAGCTTGGTCCTAGCGGGGGCTCAAGAGACCCAGTACTTC. Amino acids: CASSLVLAGAQETQYF. The whole variable domain, remainder taken from reference TRBV5-1 and TRBJ2-5, is KAGVTQTPRYLIKTRGQQVTLSCSPISGHRSVSWYQQTPGQGLQFLFEYFSETQRNKGNFPGRFSGRQFSNSRSEMNVSTLELGDSALYLCASSLVLAGAQETQYFGPGTRLLVL.

The genes are TRBV18 and TRBJ1-6, with D unclear. The CDR3 is 17 amino acids. Germline-derived CDR1 and CDR2 are KGHSH and LQKENI. V gave up 1 base and J gave up 0 bases, with 10 bases separating them. The DNA for the CDR3 is TGTGCCAGCTCACCACTGGGAGGTAACTCCTATAATTCACCCCTCCACTTT. Its translation is CASSPLGGNSYNSPLHF. Using reference TRBV18 and TRBJ1-6 for the parts outside the CDR3, the full variable domain is NAGVMQNPRHLVRRRGQEARLRCSPMKGHSHVYWYRQLPEEGLKFMVYLQKENIIDESGMPKERFSAEFPKEGPSILRIQQVVRGDSAAYFCASSPLGGNSYNSPLHFGNGTRLTVT.

In DNA, the CDR3 is TGTGCCAGCTCACCACTTTACGGGCCGAGGGAGCCTAATGAAAAACTGTTTTTT. Encoded protein: CASSPLYGPREPNEKLFF. The rearrangement links TRBV18 to TRBJ1-4; D gene uncertain. V lost 1 base and J lost 3, with 18 bases in between. The CDR3 covers 18 residues. Germline V gene sequence: CDR1 KGHSH, CDR2 LQKENI.

This chain links TRBV5-1 with TRBJ2-1, with a tentative D call TRBD1 (5 bases). CDR1 and CDR2 from the germline V gene are SGHRS and YFSETQ. The CDR3 length is 16 residues. Trimming removed 4 bases at V and 6 bases at J, with 20 bases between. CDR3 sequence: CASSPVGVPGGNEQFF. The CDR3 DNA sequence: TGCGCCAGCAGCCCGGTAGGGGTACCGGGCGGCAATGAGCAGTTCTTC.

The chain joins TRBV5-5 to TRBJ1-2, with D hard to call. Germline CDR1 is SGHKS and CDR2 is YYEKEE (reference sequence). V was cut by 4 bases and J by 4 bases, with 8 bases left in between. The CDR3 loop spans 12 amino acids. The chain's CDR3 is CASSPSLYGYTF. The CDR3 nucleotides are TGTGCCAGCAGCCCTTCTCTCTATGGCTACACCTTC.

The chain couples TRBV5-1 to TRBJ2-2; TRBD1 aligns across 9 bases. The CDR3 length is 17 residues. Germline-derived CDR1 and CDR2 are SGHRS and YFSETQ. V dropped 5 bases and J dropped 2; count of bases not matched to a gene: 10. CDR3: CASREGTGTLNTGELFF. The CDR3 nucleotides read TGCGCCAGCAGAGAGGGGACAGGGACCCTTAACACCGGGGAGCTGTTTTTT.

The chain carries TRBV7-6 and TRBJ2-7; tentative D call: TRBD2 (5 bases). V was clipped by 1 base and J by 3 bases, with 13 bases between them. The CDR3 consists of 15 residues. Germline CDR1 SGHVS, CDR2 FNYEAQ. The CDR3 is CASSLGGSNIYEQYF. In DNA form, the CDR3 reads TGTGCCAGCAGCTTAGGCGGGTCAAACATCTACGAGCAGTACTTC.

The chain uses TRBV27 and TRBJ2-2; D is possibly TRBD2 (5 bases). Per the germline V gene, CDR1 is MNHEY and CDR2 is SMNVEV (reference sequence). The length of the CDR3 is 15 residues. Trimming took off 3 bases at V and 5 bases at J, with 13 bases between the two ends. CDR3 sequence: CASSFGGRLTGELFF. The CDR3 bases are TGTGCCAGCAGTTTCGGAGGCCGCCTTACCGGGGAGCTGTTTTTT.

The chain recombines TRBV5-1 with TRBJ1-1; no clear D gene. V gave up 0 bases and J gave up 4 bases, with 19 bases separating them. Germline V lookup: CDR1 SGHRS, CDR2 YFSETQ. The length of the CDR3 is 17 residues. The CDR3 region is CASSLALEGYASTEAFF. CDR3 nucleotide sequence: TGCGCCAGCAGCTTGGCCTTAGAGGGTTATGCGAGCACTGAAGCTTTCTTT.

The genes are TRBV5-1 and TRBJ2-7; D perhaps matches TRBD1 (5 bases). There are 15 residues in the CDR3. V was shortened by 0 bases and J by 2 bases, with 12 bases between the two germline ends. Per germline, CDR1 SGHRS and CDR2 YFSETQ. The CDR3 here is CASSLAQGRPYEQYF. The CDR3 region has the DNA TGCGCCAGCAGCTTGGCCCAGGGCAGGCCCTACGAGCAGTACTTC.

The rearrangement links TRBV12-5 to TRBJ2-7; 7 nucleotides match TRBD1. This CDR3 spans 15 amino acids. Germline CDR1 and CDR2: LGHNT and FRNRAP. V was pared by 3 bases and J by 2 bases, with 7 bases of the junction left unmatched. CDR3 region: CASGLPRQGAYEQYF. In DNA, the CDR3 is TGTGCTAGTGGTTTACCTCGACAGGGAGCCTACGAGCAGTACTTC.

The rearrangement joins TRBV7-9 to TRBJ2-2; 8 bases fit TRBD1. Germline lookup yields CDR1 SEHNR and CDR2 FQNEAQ (reference sequence). After removal of 5 bases from V and 4 bases from J, the junction contained 6 bases not matched to a gene. CDR3 length: 15 amino acids. CDR3 in DNA: TGTGCCAGCAGCCGCGGGACAGGACCCACCGGGGAGCTGTTTTTT. It encodes CASSRGTGPTGELFF.

J is TRBJ1-4 and V is TRBV5-6; 7 nucleotides agree with TRBD1. With V trimmed by 3 bases and J by 5 bases, 7 bases remained unmatched. The V gene's germline CDR1 is SGHDT and CDR2 YYEEEE. The CDR3 consists of 15 residues. The CDR3 DNA reads TGTGCCAGCAGCTCAAGGACAGGTTGGAATGAAAAACTGTTTTTT. It encodes CASSSRTGWNEKLFF.

The chain has TRBV15 and TRBJ1-4; 8 bases fit TRBD1. V shed 0 bases and J 9 bases; nucleotides not matched to a gene: 6. Germline V gene lookup returns CDR1 LNHNV and CDR2 YYDKDF (reference sequence). CDR3 length equals 15 residues. CDR3: CATSRDFQGAQKLFF. The CDR3 nucleotides read TGTGCCACCAGCAGAGATTTTCAGGGGGCCCAAAAACTGTTTTTT.

CDR3 coding DNA: TGTGCCAGCAGAGACTCCGGGACAGGGGATGAAAAACTGTTTTTT. Amino acid sequence: CASRDSGTGDEKLFF. The V and J genes are TRBV5-4 and TRBJ1-4; 10 positions agree with TRBD1. V was clipped by 5 bases and J by 6 bases; unmatched bases: 7. The CDR3 loop spans 15 amino acids. The germline V gene encodes CDR1 SGHNT and CDR2 YYREEE (reference sequence).

The chain's CDR3 is CASSLGGGRRYGYTF. The DNA for the CDR3 is TGTGCCAGCAGCTTGGGGGGGGGCAGGCGCTATGGCTACACCTTC. J is TRBJ1-2 and V is TRBV5-4, with D possibly matching TRBD1 (6 bases). V was shortened by 0 bases and J by 4 bases, with 13 bases between the two germline ends. CDR1 SGHNT and CDR2 YYREEE come from the germline V gene (reference sequence). The CDR3 has 15 residues.